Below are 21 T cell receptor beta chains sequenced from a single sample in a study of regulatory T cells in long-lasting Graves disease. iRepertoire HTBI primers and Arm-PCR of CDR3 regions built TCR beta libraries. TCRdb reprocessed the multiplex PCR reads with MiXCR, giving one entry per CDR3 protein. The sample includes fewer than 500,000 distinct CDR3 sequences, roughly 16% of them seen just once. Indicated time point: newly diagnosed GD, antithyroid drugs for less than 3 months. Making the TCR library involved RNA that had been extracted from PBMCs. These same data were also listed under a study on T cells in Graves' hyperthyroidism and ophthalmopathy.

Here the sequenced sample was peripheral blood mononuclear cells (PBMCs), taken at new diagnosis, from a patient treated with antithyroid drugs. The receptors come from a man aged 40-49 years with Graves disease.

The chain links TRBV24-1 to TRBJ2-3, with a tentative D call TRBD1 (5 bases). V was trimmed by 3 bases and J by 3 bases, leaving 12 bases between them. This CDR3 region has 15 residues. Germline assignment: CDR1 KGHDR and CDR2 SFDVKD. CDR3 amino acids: CATSDGALGTDTQYF. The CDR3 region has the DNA TGTGCCACCAGTGATGGGGCGTTGGGAACAGATACGCAGTATTTT.

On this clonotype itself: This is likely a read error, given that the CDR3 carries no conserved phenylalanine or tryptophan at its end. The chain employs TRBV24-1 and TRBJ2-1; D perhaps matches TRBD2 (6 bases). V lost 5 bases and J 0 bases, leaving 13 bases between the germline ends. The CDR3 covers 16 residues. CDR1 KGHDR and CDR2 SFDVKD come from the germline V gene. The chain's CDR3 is CATSAIAASSYNEQFL. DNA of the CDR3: TGTGCCACCAGTGCCATAGCGGCCAGCTCCTACAATGAGCAGTTCCTC.

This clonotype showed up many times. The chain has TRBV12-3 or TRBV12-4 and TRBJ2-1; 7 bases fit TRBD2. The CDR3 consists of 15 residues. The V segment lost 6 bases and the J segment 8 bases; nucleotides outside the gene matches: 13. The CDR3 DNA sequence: TGTGCCAGCAGACTAGGGGCGGGAGTGGAGCATGAGCAGTTCTTC. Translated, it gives CASRLGAGVEHEQFF.

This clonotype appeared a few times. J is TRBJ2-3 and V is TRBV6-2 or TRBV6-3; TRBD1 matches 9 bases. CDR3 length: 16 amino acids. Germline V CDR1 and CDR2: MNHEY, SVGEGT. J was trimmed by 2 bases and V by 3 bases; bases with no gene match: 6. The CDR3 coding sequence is TGTGCCAGCAGTTATAGACAGGGGGTGTCCACAGATACGCAGTATTTT. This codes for CASSYRQGVSTDTQYF.

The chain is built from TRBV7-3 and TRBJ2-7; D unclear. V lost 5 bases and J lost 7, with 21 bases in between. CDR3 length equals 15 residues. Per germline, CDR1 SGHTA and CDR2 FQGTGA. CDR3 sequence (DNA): TGTGCCAGCAGCCCCGGGCGGAGCTCCTACAATGAGCAGTACTTC. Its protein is CASSPGRSSYNEQYF. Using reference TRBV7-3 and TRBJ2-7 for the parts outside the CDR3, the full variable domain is GAGVSQTPSNKVTEKGKYVELRCDPISGHTALYWYRQSLGQGPEFLIYFQGTGAADDSGLPNDRFFAVRPEGSVSTLKIQRTERGDSAVYLCASSPGRSSYNEQYFGPGTRLTVT.

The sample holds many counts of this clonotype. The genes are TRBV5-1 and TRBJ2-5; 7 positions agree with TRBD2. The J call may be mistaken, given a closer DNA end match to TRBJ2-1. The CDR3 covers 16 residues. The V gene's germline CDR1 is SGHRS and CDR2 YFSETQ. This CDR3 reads CASSLEVGGYYNEQFF. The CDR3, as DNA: TGCGCCAGCAGCTTGGAAGTGGGAGGGTATTACAATGAGCAGTTCTTC.

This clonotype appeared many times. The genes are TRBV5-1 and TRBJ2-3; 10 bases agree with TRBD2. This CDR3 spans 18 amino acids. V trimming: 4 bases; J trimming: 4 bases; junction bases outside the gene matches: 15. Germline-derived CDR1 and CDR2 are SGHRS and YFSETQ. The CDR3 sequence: CASSLMPSGSGGADTQYF. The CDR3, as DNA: TGCGCCAGCAGCCTGATGCCTAGCGGGAGCGGAGGGGCAGATACGCAGTATTTT.

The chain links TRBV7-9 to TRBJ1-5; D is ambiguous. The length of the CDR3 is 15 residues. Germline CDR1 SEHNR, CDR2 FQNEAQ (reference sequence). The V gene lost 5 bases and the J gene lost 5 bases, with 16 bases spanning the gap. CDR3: CASSLDGNAYQPQHF. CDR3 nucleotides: TGTGCCAGCAGCCTAGATGGGAATGCCTATCAGCCCCAGCATTTT.

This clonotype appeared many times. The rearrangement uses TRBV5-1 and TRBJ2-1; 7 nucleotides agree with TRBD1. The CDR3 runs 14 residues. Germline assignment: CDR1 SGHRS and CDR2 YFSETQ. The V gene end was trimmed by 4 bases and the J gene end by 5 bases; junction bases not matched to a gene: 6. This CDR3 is CASSAGTEDNEQFF. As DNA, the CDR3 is TGCGCCAGCAGCGCCGGGACAGAGGACAATGAGCAGTTCTTC.

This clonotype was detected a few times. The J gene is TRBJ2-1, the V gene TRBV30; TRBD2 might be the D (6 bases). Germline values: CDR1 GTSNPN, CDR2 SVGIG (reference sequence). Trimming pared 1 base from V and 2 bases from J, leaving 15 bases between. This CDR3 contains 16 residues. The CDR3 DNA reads TGTGCCTGGAGTGGGCCACGGGAGTCCCCCTACAATGAGCAGTTCTTC. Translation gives CAWSGPRESPYNEQFF.

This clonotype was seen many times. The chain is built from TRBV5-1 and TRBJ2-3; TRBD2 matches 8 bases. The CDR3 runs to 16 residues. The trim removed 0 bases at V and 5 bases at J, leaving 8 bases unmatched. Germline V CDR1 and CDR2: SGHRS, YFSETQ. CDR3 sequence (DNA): TGCGCCAGCAGCTTGGTTTTAGCGGGAACCGTAGATACGCAGTATTTT. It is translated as CASSLVLAGTVDTQYF.

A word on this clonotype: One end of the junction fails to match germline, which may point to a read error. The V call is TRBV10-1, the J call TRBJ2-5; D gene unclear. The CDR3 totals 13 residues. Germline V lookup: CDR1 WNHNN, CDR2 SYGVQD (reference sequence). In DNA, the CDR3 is TGCGCCAGCAGTGAGTCGGCTGTAGAGACCCAGCACTTC. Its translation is CASSESAVETQHF.

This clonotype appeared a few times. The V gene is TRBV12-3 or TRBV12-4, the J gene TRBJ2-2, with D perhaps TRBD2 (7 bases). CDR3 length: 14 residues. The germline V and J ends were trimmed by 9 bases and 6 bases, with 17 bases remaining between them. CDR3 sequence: CARTLGGPAGELFF. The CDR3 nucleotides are TGTGCCAGAACTCTCGGGGGGCCGGCCGGGGAGCTGTTTTTT.

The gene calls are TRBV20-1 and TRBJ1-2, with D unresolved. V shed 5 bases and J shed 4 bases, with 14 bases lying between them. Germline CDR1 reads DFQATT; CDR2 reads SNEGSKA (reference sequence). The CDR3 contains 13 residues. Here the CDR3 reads CSAGLYWLYGYTF. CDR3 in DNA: TGCAGTGCTGGCCTTTATTGGCTCTATGGCTACACCTTC.

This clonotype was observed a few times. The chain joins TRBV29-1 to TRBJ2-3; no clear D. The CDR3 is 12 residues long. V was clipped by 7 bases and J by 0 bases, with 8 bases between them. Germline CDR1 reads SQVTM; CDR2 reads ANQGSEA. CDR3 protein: CSADTSTDTQYF. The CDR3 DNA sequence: TGCAGCGCTGACACTAGCACAGATACGCAGTATTTT.

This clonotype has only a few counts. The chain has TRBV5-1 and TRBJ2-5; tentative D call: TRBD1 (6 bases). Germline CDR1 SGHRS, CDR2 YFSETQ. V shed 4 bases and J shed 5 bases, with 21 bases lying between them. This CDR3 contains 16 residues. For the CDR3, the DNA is TGCGCCAGCAGCGCGACCTCCGGGACAATTGGGGAGACCCAGTACTTC. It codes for CASSATSGTIGETQYF. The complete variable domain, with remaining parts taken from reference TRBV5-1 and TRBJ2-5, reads KAGVTQTPRYLIKTRGQQVTLSCSPISGHRSVSWYQQTPGQGLQFLFEYFSETQRNKGNFPGRFSGRQFSNSRSEMNVSTLELGDSALYLCASSATSGTIGETQYFGPGTRLLVL.

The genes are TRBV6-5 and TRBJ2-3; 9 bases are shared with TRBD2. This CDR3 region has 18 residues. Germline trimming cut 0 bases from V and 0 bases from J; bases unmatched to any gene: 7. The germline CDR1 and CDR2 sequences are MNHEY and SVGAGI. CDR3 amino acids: CASSYSTSGWTSTDTQYF. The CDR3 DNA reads TGTGCCAGCAGTTACTCGACTAGCGGATGGACTAGCACAGATACGCAGTATTTT.

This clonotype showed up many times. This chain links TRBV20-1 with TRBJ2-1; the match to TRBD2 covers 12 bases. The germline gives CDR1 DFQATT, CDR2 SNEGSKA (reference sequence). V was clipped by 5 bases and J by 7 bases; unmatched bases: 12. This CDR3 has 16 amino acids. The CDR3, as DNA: TGCAGTGCTTCTCCCCCGACTAGCGGGAGTAGGAATGAGCAGTTCTTC. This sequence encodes CSASPPTSGSRNEQFF.

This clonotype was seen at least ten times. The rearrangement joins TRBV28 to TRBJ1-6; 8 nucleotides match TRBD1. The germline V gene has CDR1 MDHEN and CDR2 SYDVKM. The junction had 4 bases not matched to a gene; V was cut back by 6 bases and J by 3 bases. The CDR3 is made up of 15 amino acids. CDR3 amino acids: CASRGGTGYNSPLHF. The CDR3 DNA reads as TGTGCCAGCAGGGGAGGGACAGGCTATAATTCACCCCTCCACTTT.

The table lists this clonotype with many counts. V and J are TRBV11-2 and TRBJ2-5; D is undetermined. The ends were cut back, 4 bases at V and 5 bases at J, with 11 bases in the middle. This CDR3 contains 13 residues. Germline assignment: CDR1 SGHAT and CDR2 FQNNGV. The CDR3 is CASSSAVLETQYF. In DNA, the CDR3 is TGTGCCAGCAGCTCCGCCGTTCTGGAGACCCAGTACTTC.

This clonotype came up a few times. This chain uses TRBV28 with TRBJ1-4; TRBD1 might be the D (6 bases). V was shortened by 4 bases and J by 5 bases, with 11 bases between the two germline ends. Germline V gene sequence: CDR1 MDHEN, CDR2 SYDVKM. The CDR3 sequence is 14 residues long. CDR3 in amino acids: CASSYRASNEKLFF. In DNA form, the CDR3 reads TGTGCCAGCAGTTACAGGGCATCGAATGAAAAACTGTTTTTT.